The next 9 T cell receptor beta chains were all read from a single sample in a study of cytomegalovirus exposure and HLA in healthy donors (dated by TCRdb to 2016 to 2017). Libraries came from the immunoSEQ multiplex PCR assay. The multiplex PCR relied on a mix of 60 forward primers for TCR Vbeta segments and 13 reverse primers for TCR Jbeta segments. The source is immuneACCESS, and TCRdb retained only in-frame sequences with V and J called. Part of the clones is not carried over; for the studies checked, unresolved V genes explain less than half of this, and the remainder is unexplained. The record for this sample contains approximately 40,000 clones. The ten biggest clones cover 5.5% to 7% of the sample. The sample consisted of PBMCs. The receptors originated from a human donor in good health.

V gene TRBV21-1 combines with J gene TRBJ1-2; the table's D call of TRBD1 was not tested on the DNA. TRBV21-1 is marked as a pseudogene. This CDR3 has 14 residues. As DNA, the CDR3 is TGTGCCAGCAGCCCCGGGGCAGGGGGCTATGGCTACACCTTC. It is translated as CASSPGAGGYGYTF.

CDR3 sequence (DNA): TGTGCCAGCAGTTCGAAGGGGCGCGACGACACCTTC. This sequence encodes CASSSKGRDDTF. The genes are TRBV6-6 and TRBJ1-2, with D possibly being TRBD1 (5 bases). CDR1 and CDR2 from the germline V gene are MNHNY and SVGAGI (reference sequence). There are 12 residues in the CDR3. V gave up 4 bases and J gave up 12 bases, with 15 bases separating them.

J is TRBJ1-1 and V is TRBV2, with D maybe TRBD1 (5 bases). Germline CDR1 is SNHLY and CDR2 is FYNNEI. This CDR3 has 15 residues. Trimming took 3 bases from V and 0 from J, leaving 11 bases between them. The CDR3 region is CASSEAQGVNTEAFF. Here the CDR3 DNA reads TGTGCCAGCAGTGAGGCCCAAGGGGTGAACACTGAAGCTTTCTTT.

For the CDR3, the DNA is TGTGCCAGTAGTCGGCGCCTAGCGGGGGTTTCCACAGATACGCAGTATTTT. This gives the protein CASSRRLAGVSTDTQYF. This chain uses TRBV19 with TRBJ2-3; 10 bases fit TRBD2. The J segment lost 2 bases and the V segment lost 5 bases, leaving 10 bases of the junction unmatched. Germline CDR1 is LNHDA and CDR2 is SQIVND (reference sequence). The CDR3 is made up of 17 amino acids.

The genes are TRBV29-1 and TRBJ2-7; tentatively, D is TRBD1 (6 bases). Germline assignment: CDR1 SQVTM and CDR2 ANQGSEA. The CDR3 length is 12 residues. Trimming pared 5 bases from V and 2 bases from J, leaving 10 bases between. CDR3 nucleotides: TGCAGCGTTCTACAGGGTACCTACGAGCAGTACTTC. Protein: CSVLQGTYEQYF.

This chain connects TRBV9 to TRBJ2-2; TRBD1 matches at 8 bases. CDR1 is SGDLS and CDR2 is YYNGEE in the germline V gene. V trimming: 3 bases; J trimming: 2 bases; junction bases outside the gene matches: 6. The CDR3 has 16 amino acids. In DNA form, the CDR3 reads TGTGCCAGCAGCGCTCGGACAGGGCCAAACACCGGGGAGCTGTTTTTT. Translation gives CASSARTGPNTGELFF.

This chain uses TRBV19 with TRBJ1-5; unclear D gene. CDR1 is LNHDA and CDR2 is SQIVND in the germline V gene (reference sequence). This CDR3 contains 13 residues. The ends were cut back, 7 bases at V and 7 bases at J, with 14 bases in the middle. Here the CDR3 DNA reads TGTGCCAGTAACGAGGGCCGCGGCCAGCCCCAGCATTTT. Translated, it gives CASNEGRGQPQHF. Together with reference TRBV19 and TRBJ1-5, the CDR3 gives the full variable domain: DGGITQSPKYLFRKEGQNVTLSCEQNLNHDAMYWYRQDPGQGLRLIYYSQIVNDFQKGDIAEGYSVSREKKESFPLTVTSAQKNPTAFYLCASNEGRGQPQHFGDGTRLSIL.

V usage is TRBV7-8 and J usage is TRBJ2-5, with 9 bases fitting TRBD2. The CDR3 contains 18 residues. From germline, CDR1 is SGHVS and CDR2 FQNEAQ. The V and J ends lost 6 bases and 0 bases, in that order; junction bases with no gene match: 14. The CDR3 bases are TGTGCCAGCAGAAAGAGGGGGGGAGCGGGGGGTTACCAAGAGACCCAGTACTTC. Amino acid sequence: CASRKRGGAGGYQETQYF.

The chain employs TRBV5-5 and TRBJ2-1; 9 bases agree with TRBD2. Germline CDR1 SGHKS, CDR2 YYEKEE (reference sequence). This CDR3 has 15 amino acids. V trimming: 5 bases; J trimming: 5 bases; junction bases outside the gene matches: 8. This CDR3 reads CASSSVAGDHNEQFF. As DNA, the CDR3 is TGTGCCAGCAGTTCCGTAGCGGGGGATCACAATGAGCAGTTCTTC. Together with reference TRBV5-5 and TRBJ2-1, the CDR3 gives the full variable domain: DAGVTQSPTHLIKTRGQQVTLRCSPISGHKSVSWYQQVLGQGPQFIFQYYEKEERGRGNFPDRFSARQFPNYSSELNVNALLLGDSALYLCASSSVAGDHNEQFFGPGTRLTVL.